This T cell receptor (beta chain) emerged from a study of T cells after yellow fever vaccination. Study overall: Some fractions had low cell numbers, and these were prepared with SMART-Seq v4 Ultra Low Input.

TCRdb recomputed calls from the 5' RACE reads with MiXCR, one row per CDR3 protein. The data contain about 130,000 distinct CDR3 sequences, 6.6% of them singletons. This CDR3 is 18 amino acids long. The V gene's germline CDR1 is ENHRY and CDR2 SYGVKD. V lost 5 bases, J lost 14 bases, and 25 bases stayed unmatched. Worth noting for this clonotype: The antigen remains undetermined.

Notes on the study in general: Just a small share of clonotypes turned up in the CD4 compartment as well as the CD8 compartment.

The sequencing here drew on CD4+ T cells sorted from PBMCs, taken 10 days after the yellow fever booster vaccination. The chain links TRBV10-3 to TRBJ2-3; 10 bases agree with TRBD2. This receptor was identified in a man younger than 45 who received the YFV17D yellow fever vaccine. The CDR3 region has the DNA TGTGCCATCAGTTCTAGCGGAGGGGCTAGCGGGAGATCATCTCGTCGGTATTTT. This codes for CAISSSGGASGRSSRRYF.